This T cell receptor beta chain comes out of a study of shared clonotypes between healthy human individuals. Study as a whole: Each donor's CD4 naive and CD4 memory cells filled three plates apiece, CD8 naive two, and CD8 memory one. General study results and limits: Compared with memory subsets, naive subsets generally had larger estimated richness.

Germline values: CDR1 MDHEN, CDR2 SYDVKM. Deletions cut 7 bases from V and 0 bases from J, with 10 bases between. The CDR3 consists of 14 residues. Naive CD8 cells comprised CD45RO-negative, CCR7-positively selected cells, excluding terminally differentiated effector memory CD45RA+ cells. Details on this clone: What it binds is unknown.

DNA at about 210 ng, around 30,000 T cell genomes, went into sorted-subset replicate PCRs. As originally analysed: ImmunoSEQ sequences covered only the junction and lacked quality scores; filtering therefore differed. The data were produced by immunoSEQ multiplex PCR, yet TCRdb's version contains in-frame clones alone and is incomplete. V and J calls and clone size come straight from that table; D and trimming were deduced from the DNA. There are approximately 740,000 clones in the sample; 80% to 95% occur only once, and approximately 25% lies in the top ten. J is TRBJ1-3 and V is TRBV28, with D tentatively TRBD1 (5 bases). Material: naive CD8+ T cells sorted from blood. This TCR was recovered from a man aged 25 to 40 in good health. CDR3 DNA sequence: TGTGCCAGCATGGGACGGTCCTCTGGAAACACCATATATTTT. The encoded protein is CASMGRSSGNTIYF.